One and the same sample provided the 16 T cell receptor beta chains below, sequenced in a study of beta chain features in type 1 diabetes. Findings and caveats of the study: Patients with Type 1 diabetes showed moderately but significantly shorter TCRB CDR3s in all four CD4+ subsets.

Their target antigens are unknown. Reverse transcription of all isolated RNA meant that expressed TCRB transcripts were sequenced. The assay was immunoSEQ multiplex PCR, and TCRdb's table has in-frame clones only and misses some. The top ten clones hold about 0.6% of a sample with some 370,000 clones, over 8.5% of them seen once. The source material was central memory CD4+ T cells from blood. Receptors originate from a man aged 30-40 years with type 1 diabetes.

This clone was counted between two and nine times. V usage is TRBV27 and J usage is TRBJ1-2; 9 nucleotides align to TRBD1. CDR3 size: 14 residues. In germline, CDR1 is MNHEY, CDR2 SMNVEV (reference sequence). V lost 4 bases to trimming and J lost 7 bases; unmatched junction nucleotides: 7. CDR3 protein: CASSYTGQGLGYTF. The CDR3, as DNA: TGTGCCAGCAGTTACACGGGACAGGGTCTTGGCTACACCTTC.

This clone was recorded a few times. The chain couples TRBV6-5 to TRBJ2-1, with D hard to call. Germline V gene sequence: CDR1 MNHEY, CDR2 SVGAGI. V lost 4 bases and J lost 5, with 9 bases in between. The CDR3 extends over 13 amino acids. The CDR3 nucleotides are TGTGCCAGCAGTTCCCCTCCTAACAATGAGCAGTTCTTC. Protein product: CASSSPPNNEQFF.

The J gene is TRBJ2-7, the V gene TRBV5-1, with 9 bases lining up with TRBD2. Germline trimming cut 1 base from V and 3 bases from J; bases unmatched to any gene: 14. This CDR3 spans 18 amino acids. CDR1 and CDR2 from the germline V gene are SGHRS and YFSETQ. The CDR3 DNA reads as TGCGCCAGCAGCTTGACCCGTCCGGCTAGCGGGACTTTCTACGAGCAGTACTTC. Translating gives CASSLTRPASGTFYEQYF.

There are a few counts of this clone. The chain uses TRBV7-2 and TRBJ2-5; possible D gene TRBD1, 5 bases. Trimming stripped 3 bases from V and 1 base from J, with 9 bases between. CDR1 and CDR2 (germline): SGHTA, FQGNSA. The CDR3 sequence is 14 residues long. In DNA form, the CDR3 reads TGTGCCAGCAGCTTGTACAGGCCCCAAGAGACCCAGTACTTC. Translating gives CASSLYRPQETQYF.

V usage is TRBV15 and J usage is TRBJ2-5, with D unresolved. Trimming removed 3 bases from V and 0 bases from J, with 8 bases in between. The CDR3 length is 14 residues. Germline loops: CDR1 LNHNV, CDR2 YYDKDF (reference sequence). The DNA of the CDR3 is TGTGCCACCAGCAGCTCCTCGTACCAAGAGACCCAGTACTTC. This codes for CATSSSSYQETQYF.

This clone was seen more than once but under ten times. The chain links TRBV4-2 to TRBJ2-3; 11 positions agree with TRBD2. From germline, CDR1 is LGHNA and CDR2 YNFKEQ. V was pared by 4 bases and J by 2 bases, with 2 bases of the junction left unmatched. The CDR3 has 15 amino acids. The CDR3 nucleotides read TGTGCCAGCAGCCTAGCGGGAGGGTCCACAGATACGCAGTATTTT. This sequence encodes CASSLAGGSTDTQYF.

The rearrangement uses TRBV30 and TRBJ1-6; weak D call: TRBD1 (5 bases). Germline assignment: CDR1 GTSNPN and CDR2 SVGIG (reference sequence). The CDR3 loop spans 14 amino acids. CDR3 region: CACGATAYFSPLHF. CDR3 sequence (DNA): TGTGCATGCGGGGCGACGGCTTATTTTTCACCCCTCCACTTT.

This clone was detected a few times. The V call is TRBV28, the J call TRBJ2-7; D not resolved. The CDR3 length is 12 residues. Germline V gene lookup returns CDR1 MDHEN and CDR2 SYDVKM. Trimming took 5 bases from V and 3 from J, leaving 8 bases between them. CDR3 sequence: CASSLDNYEQYF. CDR3 nucleotides: TGTGCCAGCAGTCTCGACAACTACGAGCAGTACTTC.

This clone was detected only a few times. V gene TRBV5-6 combines with J gene TRBJ2-7; perhaps D is TRBD1 or TRBD2 (6 bases each). The CDR3 totals 13 residues. The V gene's germline CDR1 is SGHDT and CDR2 YYEEEE. V gave up 3 bases and J gave up 4 bases, with 11 bases separating them. The CDR3 DNA reads TGTGCCAGCAGCTGGGGGGCAGGTTACGAGCAGTACTTC. It is translated as CASSWGAGYEQYF. Full variable domain (rest looked up from reference TRBV5-6 and TRBJ2-7): DAGVTQSPTHLIKTRGQQVTLRCSPKSGHDTVSWYQQALGQGPQFIFQYYEEEERQRGNFPDRFSGHQFPNYSSELNVNALLLGDSALYLCASSWGAGYEQYFGPGTRLTVT.

This clone has just a few counts. V is TRBV10-3 and J is TRBJ2-5; 10 positions match TRBD1. This CDR3 spans 14 amino acids. Trimming at V came to 8 bases and at J to 3 bases, leaving 6 bases not matched to a gene. Germline CDR1 and CDR2: ENHRY and SYGVKD. CDR3 sequence reads: CAIRTGGYKETQYF. In DNA, the CDR3 is TGTGCCATCCGGACAGGGGGGTACAAAGAGACCCAGTACTTC.

This clone occurred a few times. V and J are TRBV19 and TRBJ2-3; D is unclear. The V end was cut by 2 bases, the J end by 5 bases, with 8 bases between. The CDR3 spans 13 residues. Germline CDR1 reads LNHDA; CDR2 reads SQIVND (reference sequence). In DNA, the CDR3 is TGTGCCAGTAGTATAACGTCGGAAGATACGCAGTATTTT. Its protein is CASSITSEDTQYF.

This clone was recorded a few times. This CDR3 reads CASSQPPWVASTDTQYF. CDR3 DNA sequence: TGCGCCAGCAGCCAACCCCCGTGGGTGGCTAGCACAGATACGCAGTATTTT. This rearrangement joins TRBV4-1 to TRBJ2-3; unclear D gene. The CDR3 spans 17 residues. The germline V gene encodes CDR1 MGHRA and CDR2 YSYEKL. Trimming removed 2 bases from V and 0 bases from J, with 15 bases in between.

This clone occurred a few times. This specimen includes other DNA sequences encoding the same CDR3. The CDR3 here is CASSPDSSSYEQYF. CDR3 sequence (DNA): TGTGCCAGCTCACCGGACAGTAGCTCCTACGAGCAGTACTTC. The V gene is TRBV18, the J gene TRBJ2-7; a possible D gene is TRBD1 (6 bases). Germline V gene data show CDR1 as KGHSH and CDR2 as LQKENI. V lost 3 bases, J lost 0 bases, and 9 bases lay in between. The CDR3 contains 14 residues. The whole variable domain, filled in from reference TRBV18 and TRBJ2-7, reads NAGVMQNPRHLVRRRGQEARLRCSPMKGHSHVYWYRQLPEEGLKFMVYLQKENIIDESGMPKERFSAEFPKEGPSILRIQQVVRGDSAAYFCASSPDSSSYEQYFGPGTRLTVT.

This sequence joins TRBV7-2 and TRBJ2-7; D uncertain. In germline, CDR1 is SGHTA, CDR2 FQGNSA. This CDR3 is built from 11 residues. With 9 bases removed from V and 3 bases from J, the gap between germline ends came to 9 bases. CDR3 protein: CASTPNYEQYF. As DNA, the CDR3 is TGTGCCAGTACTCCCAACTACGAGCAGTACTTC.

The chain employs TRBV28 and TRBJ2-7; 7 bases fit TRBD1. Germline CDR1 reads MDHEN; CDR2 reads SYDVKM. V was clipped by 6 bases and J by 3 bases; unmatched bases: 11. CDR3 size: 15 residues. The CDR3 region is CASRLMPGQNYEQYF. In nucleotides, the CDR3 is TGTGCCAGCAGACTTATGCCGGGACAGAACTACGAGCAGTACTTC.

The rearrangement joins TRBV7-2 to TRBJ1-1, with D perhaps TRBD1 (5 bases). Germline values: CDR1 SGHTA, CDR2 FQGNSA. V lost 6 bases and J lost 7, with 9 bases in between. This CDR3 has 11 residues. The CDR3 DNA follows: TGTGCCAGCAGTACAGGCGGTGAAGCTTTCTTT. It yields the protein CASSTGGEAFF.